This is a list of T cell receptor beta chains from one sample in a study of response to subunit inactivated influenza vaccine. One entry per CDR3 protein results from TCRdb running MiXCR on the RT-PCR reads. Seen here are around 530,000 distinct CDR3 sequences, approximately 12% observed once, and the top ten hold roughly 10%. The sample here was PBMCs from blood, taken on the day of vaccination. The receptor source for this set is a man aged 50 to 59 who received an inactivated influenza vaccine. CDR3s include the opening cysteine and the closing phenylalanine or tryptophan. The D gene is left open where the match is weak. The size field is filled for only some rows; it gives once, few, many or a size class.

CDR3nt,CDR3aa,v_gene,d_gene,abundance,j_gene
TGTGCCAGCAGCCCATTGACAGGGGGAAACACCGGGGAGCTGTTTTTT,CASSPLTGGNTGELFF,TRBV5-5,TRBD1,many,TRBJ2-2
TGCGCCAGCAGCTTGTTGGAGGGGTACACCGGGGAGCTGTTTTTT,CASSLLEGYTGELFF,TRBV5-1,-,few,TRBJ2-2
TGTGCCATCAGTGAGGGGGACAGGGTCATCCCAGATACGCAGTATTTT,CAISEGDRVIPDTQYF,TRBV10-3,TRBD1,-,TRBJ2-3
TGTGCCAGCAGCTTATGGACTAGCGGGCACTACAATGAGCAGTTCTTC,CASSLWTSGHYNEQFF,TRBV7-2,TRBD2,-,TRBJ2-1
TGTGCCAGCAGCGGCGAGGGTTCCCGGTTGACCTACAATGAGCAGTTCTTC,CASSGEGSRLTYNEQFF,TRBV3-1,-,-,TRBJ2-1
TGCAGTGCTAGGCATCCCGTAGACTCCGTTGGTGATGAGCAGTTCTTC,CSARHPVDSVGDEQFF,TRBV20-1,-,-,TRBJ2-1
TGTGCCAGCGAGAGCGGGAGGGCCGTATGGACCCAGTACTTC,CASESGRAVWTQYF,TRBV25-1,TRBD2,few,TRBJ2-5
TGCAGTGCTAGAGATCGGGGGTCCTGGGTCCCCACCTACGAGCAGTACTTC,CSARDRGSWVPTYEQYF,TRBV20-1,-,few,TRBJ2-7
TGTGCCAGCAAGGAACAAGAGACCCAGTACTTC,CASKEQETQYF,TRBV28,-,few,TRBJ2-5
TGTGCCAGTAGCGACAGGGCCTGGGAGACCCAGTACTTC,CASSDRAWETQYF,TRBV19,TRBD1,few,TRBJ2-5
TGCGCCAGCAGTTACGGGGGACAGGGGTACAATGAGCAGTTCTTC,CASSYGGQGYNEQFF,TRBV5-1,TRBD1,many,TRBJ2-1
TGCGCCAGCAGCCAAGGTAATCGAGGGCTCCTCAATGAAAAACTGTTTTTT,CASSQGNRGLLNEKLFF,TRBV4-1,-,-,TRBJ1-4
TGTGCCAGCAGCCAACACTCCGGCCCCACAGATACGCAGTATTTT,CASSQHSGPTDTQYF,TRBV3-1,-,few,TRBJ2-3
TGCAGCGTTGTGGGGGGGGCCATCTACGAGCAGTACTTC,CSVVGGAIYEQYF,TRBV29-1,-,few,TRBJ2-7
TGCAGTGCTAGGAGCCGGGTCTCCAAGAACACTGAAGCTTTCTTT,CSARSRVSKNTEAFF,TRBV20-1,-,-,TRBJ1-1
TGCGCCAGCAGCCAAGGGGTTTTAGGGACAGGGGGTTTGACGCAGTATTTT,CASSQGVLGTGGLTQYF,TRBV4-3,TRBD1,many,TRBJ2-3
TGTGCCAGCAGCCAAAGTTTGGGGTTTTGGGAGCAGTACTTC,CASSQSLGFWEQYF,TRBV28,-,-,TRBJ2-7
TGTGCCAGCAGCCAAGGGGGCCTTACCCCCTACGAGCAGTACTTC,CASSQGGLTPYEQYF,TRBV3-1,-,few,TRBJ2-7
TGTGCCAGCAGAGCTACCGGGACCCAGGACACTGAAGCTTTCTTT,CASRATGTQDTEAFF,TRBV28,-,few,TRBJ1-1
TGTGCCAGCAGTTTATTAGGTCTAGCGGGAGGGCCGAGGGGCAAAAACATTCAGTACTTC,CASSLLGLAGGPRGKNIQYF,TRBV27,TRBD2,few,TRBJ2-4
TGTGCCAGCGCACGGGACCCGCCTCGGAAGACAGGGGGCGTCGTCCTAAATCAGCCCCAGCATTTT,CASARDPPRKTGGVVLNQPQHF,TRBV6-2/TRBV6-3,TRBD1,-,TRBJ1-5
TGCGCCTGGCAGGAGACCCAGTACTTC,CAWQETQYF,TRBV5-1,-,few,TRBJ2-5
TGTGCCATTGGGGCGGGGGCAGGGGAGCAGTTCTTC,CAIGAGAGEQFF,TRBV12-3/TRBV12-4,-,-,TRBJ2-1
TGCGCCAGCAGCCATTCTAGCGGGGGGGCATCGGGGGAGCTGTTTTTT,CASSHSSGGASGELFF,TRBV4-1,TRBD2,-,TRBJ2-2
TGCGCCAGCAGCTTCAGTCAGGGGCTTTCTTACAATGAGCAGTTCTTC,CASSFSQGLSYNEQFF,TRBV5-1,-,few,TRBJ2-1
TGTGCCATCAAAGGGGGAGCCCCGGTTGAGCAGTTCTTC,CAIKGGAPVEQFF,TRBV10-3,-,many,TRBJ2-1
TGCGCCAGCAGCCAAGATTCCCCTAGCGGGGGGAACAATGAGCAGTTCTTC,CASSQDSPSGGNNEQFF,TRBV4-3,TRBD2,-,TRBJ2-1
TGTGCCAGCAGTTTAAATCCAGGGTACACTGAAGCTTTCTTT,CASSLNPGYTEAFF,TRBV12-3/TRBV12-4,-,many,TRBJ1-1
TGTGCCATCAGTGAGAGGGAGACCCAGTACTTC,CAISERETQYF,TRBV10-3,-,many,TRBJ2-5
TGTGCCAGCAGTTTATTAGGACCCGATACGCAGTATTTT,CASSLLGPDTQYF,TRBV7-2,-,many,TRBJ2-3
TGTGCCACCAGCAGTCCTCGAAAGGGGGATACGCAGTATTTT,CATSSPRKGDTQYF,TRBV15,-,-,TRBJ2-3
TGCGCCAGCAGCCAAGATCTTTACAGGGGTAACGAGCAGTACTTC,CASSQDLYRGNEQYF,TRBV4-1,TRBD1,-,TRBJ2-7
TGTGCCATCAGTGAATACGGAGGGGCAGTTGGCTACACCTTC,CAISEYGGAVGYTF,TRBV10-3,-,few,TRBJ1-2
TGTGCCAGCAGCCTCCAAACTAGCGGAGAGCAGTTCTTC,CASSLQTSGEQFF,TRBV3-1,TRBD2,few,TRBJ2-1
TGTGCCAGCAGCTTAGGATGGGGTCAGGTTTATTCACCCCTCCACTTT,CASSLGWGQVYSPLHF,TRBV11-2,-,few,TRBJ1-6
TGCGCCAGCAGCCAAGAACAGGGAGATGGCTACACCTTC,CASSQEQGDGYTF,TRBV4-3,-,-,TRBJ1-2
TGCGCCAGCAGTGGGGGGACTAGCGGGGGGACACAATGGGAGCAGTTCTTC,CASSGGTSGGTQWEQFF,TRBV10-2,TRBD2,-,TRBJ2-1
TGTGCCAGCAGCCTAGGTGGGGCAGGGGTTTCCGGGGAGCTGTTTTTT,CASSLGGAGVSGELFF,TRBV4-2,-,few,TRBJ2-2
TGTGCCAGCAGCCTGTTCCGGGGGCTAGCCGGGAGCACAGATACGCAGTATTTT,CASSLFRGLAGSTDTQYF,TRBV11-2,-,many,TRBJ2-3
TGCAGTGCTAGAGAGGCGGCTAGCCGACCCTACGAGCAGTACTTC,CSAREAASRPYEQYF,TRBV20-1,-,few,TRBJ2-7
TGCGCCAGCAACAGACAGGGAATGACAGATACGCAGTATTTT,CASNRQGMTDTQYF,TRBV5-1,TRBD1,many,TRBJ2-3
TGTGCCAGCAGTTACACGGGGGGCCGGTCGTACGAGCAGTACTTC,CASSYTGGRSYEQYF,TRBV6-5,-,-,TRBJ2-7
TGCGCCAGCAGCTTAGGTGCTTCCCTCTACGAGCAGTACTTC,CASSLGASLYEQYF,TRBV5-1,-,-,TRBJ2-7
TGTGCCAGCAGCTTTGACAGCCGTACCATAGAGCAGTACTTC,CASSFDSRTIEQYF,TRBV7-2,-,-,TRBJ2-7
TGTGCCAGCAGTACTGACGACCGGGGGGCCACAGATACGCAGTATTTT,CASSTDDRGATDTQYF,TRBV12-3/TRBV12-4,-,few,TRBJ2-3
TGTGCCAGCATCTCTCCGGGGCAAGAGACCCAGTACTTC,CASISPGQETQYF,TRBV2,-,few,TRBJ2-5
TGTGCCAGCAGCCCCCGGCCGGGGGGTTACAATGAGCAGTCCTTC,CASSPRPGGYNEQSF,TRBV12-3/TRBV12-4,TRBD2,-,TRBJ2-1
TGTGCCAGCAGTTTACCTACGGGAGCGAATACGCAGTATTTT,CASSLPTGANTQYF,TRBV12-3/TRBV12-4,-,many,TRBJ2-3
TGTGCCAGCGCTCCCGGGGGACAGGGTGTGCTGCTAGCTTTCTTT,CASAPGGQGVLLAFF,TRBV28,TRBD1,few,TRBJ1-1
TGTGCCAGCAGCTTAGTGGGGGGAGGGCCCTACAATGAGCAGTTCTTC,CASSLVGGGPYNEQFF,TRBV7-9,TRBD2,-,TRBJ2-1
TGTGCCAGCAGCCAGACATCGAGCAATCAGCCCCAGCATTTT,CASSQTSSNQPQHF,TRBV7-2,-,few,TRBJ1-5
TGTGCCAGCAGCTTAGCCGTCCAGGTTCTTCGTGGTGGGGCCAACGTCCTGACTTTC,CASSLAVQVLRGGANVLTF,TRBV11-1,-,many,TRBJ2-6
TGTGCCAGCACCAGGACTAGCGGGAAAGTCACCGGGGAGCTGTTTTTT,CASTRTSGKVTGELFF,TRBV7-2,TRBD2,few,TRBJ2-2
TGTGCCAGCAGCCCCGAGGGCGGCTTAAGGGCCAAAAACATTCAGTACTTC,CASSPEGGLRAKNIQYF,TRBV11-1,-,many,TRBJ2-4
TGTGCCAGCAGTTACTATTTCACCGGGGAGCTGTTTTTT,CASSYYFTGELFF,TRBV6-2/TRBV6-3,-,many,TRBJ2-2
TGCGCCAGCAGCCTTCTACCGGGACAGATGAATGAGCAGTTCTTC,CASSLLPGQMNEQFF,TRBV5-1,TRBD1,few,TRBJ2-1
TGTGCCAGCAGCGTGACCAGGCGGAGCTCCTACAATGAGCAGTTCTTC,CASSVTRRSSYNEQFF,TRBV9,-,few,TRBJ2-1
TGCGCCAGCAGCTTGGAGGGACAGGGGTTTTTGTCAGATACGCAGTATTTT,CASSLEGQGFLSDTQYF,TRBV5-1,TRBD1,few,TRBJ2-3
TGTGCCAGCAGCTTACAGGGTACAAGCAATCAGCCCCAGCATTTT,CASSLQGTSNQPQHF,TRBV7-2,-,-,TRBJ1-5